A selection of T cell receptor beta chains follows, all from one sample in a study of tumor-infiltrating lymphocytes in primary liver carcinoma. TCRdb used MiXCR to reprocess the multiplex PCR reads, holding one entry per CDR3 protein. The sample lists 250,000 to 350,000 distinct CDR3 sequences, roughly three fifths occurring once. Sequencing was done on a sample of peripheral blood. The receptors derive from a woman aged 30 to 39 with primary liver carcinoma and hepatitis B virus infection. Each CDR3 is given with its conserved first and last residue. D genes are given only for firm matches. Expanded clones are given a class, and other clones once, few, many or no size at all.

D gene: .
clone size: .
V gene: TRBV12-3/TRBV12-4
J gene: TRBJ1-5
CDR3 protein: CASCWDGRNQPQHF
CDR3 DNA: TGTGCCAGCTGTTGGGACGGCAGAAATCAGCCCCAGCATTTT

D gene: TRBD1
clone size: many
V gene: TRBV29-1
J gene: TRBJ1-1
CDR3 protein: CSVGTGNTEAFF
CDR3 DNA: TGCAGCGTTGGGACAGGAAACACTGAAGCTTTCTTT

D gene: TRBD1
clone size: few
V gene: TRBV12-3/TRBV12-4
J gene: TRBJ2-3
CDR3 protein: CASSAHGQGRTDTQYF
CDR3 DNA: TGTGCCAGCAGCGCTCACGGACAGGGCCGCACAGATACGCAGTATTTT

D gene: .
clone size: many
V gene: TRBV11-2
J gene: TRBJ2-3
CDR3 protein: CASSSHGDTQYF
CDR3 DNA: TGTGCCAGCAGCTCCCATGGGGATACGCAGTATTTT

D gene: .
clone size: once
V gene: TRBV29-1
J gene: TRBJ2-7
CDR3 protein: CSVIQTSYEQYF
CDR3 DNA: TGCAGCGTTATACAGACTTCCTACGAGCAGTACTTC

D gene: .
clone size: many
V gene: TRBV12-5
J gene: TRBJ1-1
CDR3 protein: CASGLGPNTEAFF
CDR3 DNA: TGTGCTAGTGGTTTGGGTCCGAACACTGAAGCTTTCTTT

D gene: .
clone size: .
V gene: TRBV28
J gene: TRBJ2-7
CDR3 protein: CASSLTLSYEQYF
CDR3 DNA: TGTGCCAGCAGTTTAACACTCTCCTACGAGCAGTACTTC

D gene: .
clone size: many
V gene: TRBV28
J gene: TRBJ2-7
CDR3 protein: CASHPGGLEESYEQYF
CDR3 DNA: TGTGCCAGCCATCCTGGGGGGTTGGAAGAAAGCTACGAGCAGTACTTC

D gene: .
clone size: many
V gene: TRBV4-1
J gene: TRBJ2-7
CDR3 protein: CASSQEFGRGPQYF
CDR3 DNA: TGCGCCAGCAGCCAAGAATTTGGTCGGGGTCCTCAGTACTTC

D gene: .
clone size: .
V gene: TRBV4-1
J gene: TRBJ2-5
CDR3 protein: CASSQMTLKQETQYF
CDR3 DNA: TGCGCCAGCAGCCAAATGACCCTGAAACAAGAGACCCAGTACTTC

D gene: .
clone size: .
V gene: TRBV30
J gene: TRBJ2-2
CDR3 protein: CAWTRNRYNVDTGELFF
CDR3 DNA: TGTGCCTGGACCCGGAACCGATATAACGTGGACACCGGGGAGCTGTTTTTT

D gene: TRBD1
clone size: .
V gene: TRBV11-1
J gene: TRBJ2-1
CDR3 protein: CAISFLGQGEQFF
CDR3 DNA: TGTGCCATCAGCTTCTTAGGACAGGGGGAGCAGTTCTTC

D gene: .
clone size: .
V gene: TRBV12-3/TRBV12-4
J gene: TRBJ2-3
CDR3 protein: CATHPGWVDTQYF
CDR3 DNA: TGTGCCACCCACCCCGGGTGGGTAGATACGCAGTATTTT

D gene: .
clone size: many
V gene: TRBV4-2
J gene: TRBJ1-2
CDR3 protein: CASNRNPDSYGYTF
CDR3 DNA: TGTGCCAGCAACCGAAACCCGGACAGCTATGGCTACACCTTC

D gene: TRBD2
clone size: .
V gene: TRBV6-1
J gene: TRBJ2-7
CDR3 protein: CVSSEGLAGGPDYEQYF
CDR3 DNA: TGTGTCAGCAGTGAAGGCCTAGCGGGAGGGCCCGACTACGAGCAGTACTTC

D gene: .
clone size: .
V gene: TRBV6-5
J gene: TRBJ2-7
CDR3 protein: CVSSSPGSRGSYEQYF
CDR3 DNA: TGTGTCAGCAGCTCTCCAGGGTCAAGGGGTTCCTACGAGCAGTACTTC

D gene: .
clone size: many
V gene: TRBV11-2
J gene: TRBJ2-5
CDR3 protein: CASSSRQRETQYF
CDR3 DNA: TGTGCCAGCAGCTCGAGACAGAGGGAGACCCAGTACTTC

D gene: .
clone size: .
V gene: TRBV6-5
J gene: TRBJ1-1
CDR3 protein: CASSYSRGPEAFF
CDR3 DNA: TGTGCCAGCAGTTACTCCAGGGGCCCTGAAGCTTTCTTT

D gene: .
clone size: many
V gene: TRBV13
J gene: TRBJ2-6
CDR3 protein: CASSLGSERVLTF
CDR3 DNA: TGTGCCAGCAGCTTAGGGTCGGAGCGCGTCCTGACTTTC

D gene: .
clone size: many
V gene: TRBV4-2
J gene: TRBJ2-7
CDR3 protein: CASSQVASEQYF
CDR3 DNA: TGTGCCAGCAGCCAAGTAGCAAGCGAGCAGTACTTC

D gene: .
clone size: many
V gene: TRBV29-1
J gene: TRBJ1-2
CDR3 protein: CSVEDRGGGYTF
CDR3 DNA: TGCAGCGTTGAAGATCGGGGGGGTGGCTACACCTTC

D gene: .
clone size: few
V gene: TRBV12-3/TRBV12-4
J gene: TRBJ2-1
CDR3 protein: CASSSPRARGQFF
CDR3 DNA: TGTGCCAGCAGTTCCCCGCGGGCCCGCGGGCAGTTCTTC

D gene: .
clone size: .
V gene: TRBV10-1
J gene: TRBJ2-1
CDR3 protein: CASSESGGARQFF
CDR3 DNA: TGCGCCAGCAGTGAGTCGGGGGGGGCTAGGCAGTTCTTC

D gene: .
clone size: many
V gene: TRBV5-4
J gene: TRBJ1-1
CDR3 protein: CASSSGTLYTEAFF
CDR3 DNA: TGTGCCAGCAGCTCCGGCACCCTTTACACTGAAGCTTTCTTT

D gene: .
clone size: .
V gene: TRBV28
J gene: TRBJ1-5
CDR3 protein: CGTRTADSNQPQHF
CDR3 DNA: TGTGGCACTCGCACGGCGGATAGCAATCAGCCCCAGCATTTT

D gene: .
clone size: .
V gene: TRBV7-9
J gene: TRBJ2-3
CDR3 protein: CASSDMRGSNPATDTQYF
CDR3 DNA: TGTGCCAGCAGCGACATGAGGGGGTCCAATCCCGCCACAGATACGCAGTATTTT

D gene: .
clone size: .
V gene: TRBV6-2/TRBV6-3
J gene: TRBJ1-1
CDR3 protein: CASSSYSPTNTEAFF
CDR3 DNA: TGTGCCAGCAGTTCTTACTCCCCCACGAACACTGAAGCTTTCTTT

D gene: .
clone size: once
V gene: TRBV6-1
J gene: TRBJ1-2
CDR3 protein: CASQGRELVYGYTF
CDR3 DNA: TGTGCCAGCCAGGGCCGGGAGCTCGTCTATGGCTACACCTTC

D gene: .
clone size: few
V gene: TRBV4-3
J gene: TRBJ1-6
CDR3 protein: CASSQDIVNSPLHF
CDR3 DNA: TGCGCCAGCAGCCAAGATATTGTCAATTCACCCCTCCACTTT

D gene: .
clone size: .
V gene: TRBV6-1
J gene: TRBJ2-1
CDR3 protein: CASRGSSYNERFF
CDR3 DNA: TGTGCCAGCAGAGGTAGCTCCTACAATGAGCGGTTCTTC

D gene: .
clone size: .
V gene: TRBV11-2
J gene: TRBJ2-3
CDR3 protein: CAGSLATSTDTQYF
CDR3 DNA: TGTGCCGGCAGCTTAGCGACTAGCACAGATACGCAGTATTTT

D gene: .
clone size: .
V gene: TRBV6-5
J gene: TRBJ2-1
CDR3 protein: CASRWSAADKQFF
CDR3 DNA: TGTGCCAGCCGGTGGAGCGCCGCTGATAAGCAGTTCTTC

D gene: .
clone size: .
V gene: TRBV4-2
J gene: TRBJ2-7
CDR3 protein: CASGQLSQYEQYF
CDR3 DNA: TGTGCCAGCGGCCAACTTAGTCAATACGAGCAGTACTTC

D gene: .
clone size: once
V gene: TRBV11-2
J gene: TRBJ2-1
CDR3 protein: CASLQLNEQFF
CDR3 DNA: TGTGCCAGCCTACAGCTTAATGAGCAGTTTTTC

D gene: TRBD2
clone size: .
V gene: TRBV4-1
J gene: TRBJ2-1
CDR3 protein: CASSQGLAGLQFF
CDR3 DNA: TGCGCCAGCAGCCAAGGGCTAGCGGGATTGCAGTTCTTC

D gene: .
clone size: .
V gene: TRBV12-3/TRBV12-4
J gene: TRBJ2-7
CDR3 protein: CASSLSGAGEQYF
CDR3 DNA: TGTGCCAGCAGTTTATCAGGGGCAGGCGAGCAGTACTTC

D gene: .
clone size: .
V gene: TRBV6-6
J gene: TRBJ1-1
CDR3 protein: CASSRQNTEAFF
CDR3 DNA: TGTGCCAGCAGCCGACAGAACACTGAAGCTTTCTTT

D gene: TRBD1
clone size: .
V gene: TRBV11-2
J gene: TRBJ1-5
CDR3 protein: CASSLGQDVNPPQHF
CDR3 DNA: TGTGCCAGCAGCCTAGGACAGGACGTTAATCCGCCCCAGCATTTT

D gene: .
clone size: .
V gene: TRBV7-9
J gene: TRBJ2-5
CDR3 protein: CAGSAIQETQYF
CDR3 DNA: TGTGCCGGTAGCGCGATCCAAGAGACCCAGTACTTC

D gene: .
clone size: .
V gene: TRBV11-2
J gene: TRBJ2-5
CDR3 protein: CASSLRQMETQHF
CDR3 DNA: TGTGCCAGCAGCTTACGTCAGATGGAGACTCAGCACTTC

D gene: .
clone size: .
V gene: TRBV6-2/TRBV6-3
J gene: TRBJ2-7
CDR3 protein: CASTDGDIHYEQYF
CDR3 DNA: TGTGCCAGCACCGACGGGGACATACACTACGAGCAGTACTTC

D gene: TRBD1
clone size: .
V gene: TRBV4-3
J gene: TRBJ2-5
CDR3 protein: CASSQEGRGSETQYF
CDR3 DNA: TGCGCCAGCAGCCAAGAGGGCAGGGGGTCGGAGACCCAGTACTTC

D gene: .
clone size: .
V gene: TRBV19
J gene: TRBJ1-2
CDR3 protein: CATETGPGYGYTF
CDR3 DNA: TGTGCCACTGAGACGGGCCCCGGCTATGGCTACACCTTC

D gene: TRBD1
clone size: .
V gene: TRBV7-8
J gene: TRBJ2-1
CDR3 protein: CASSLRLPNRQGIHNEQFF
CDR3 DNA: TGTGCCAGCAGCTTACGTCTTCCTAACCGACAGGGGATCCACAATGAGCAGTTCTTC

D gene: .
clone size: few
V gene: TRBV11-1
J gene: TRBJ2-7
CDR3 protein: CASSWNSYEQYF
CDR3 DNA: TGTGCCAGCAGCTGGAACTCCTACGAGCAGTACTTC

D gene: TRBD1
clone size: .
V gene: TRBV11-2
J gene: TRBJ2-7
CDR3 protein: CVSKKGRGLSYEQYF
CDR3 DNA: TGTGTCAGCAAAAAGGGCAGGGGGCTGTCCTATGAGCAGTACTTC

D gene: .
clone size: few
V gene: TRBV6-2/TRBV6-3
J gene: TRBJ2-7
CDR3 protein: CASRDARSTLYEQYF
CDR3 DNA: TGTGCCAGCAGGGACGCACGCTCAACCCTCTACGAGCAGTACTTC

D gene: .
clone size: .
V gene: TRBV10-3
J gene: TRBJ1-2
CDR3 protein: CAIQVYYGYTF
CDR3 DNA: TGTGCCATCCAAGTTTACTATGGCTACACCTTC

D gene: TRBD2
clone size: .
V gene: TRBV11-2
J gene: TRBJ2-5
CDR3 protein: CACSPRLADKETQYF
CDR3 DNA: TGTGCCTGCAGCCCTCGACTAGCGGACAAGGAGACCCAGTACTTC

D gene: TRBD1
clone size: many
V gene: TRBV29-1
J gene: TRBJ1-3
CDR3 protein: CSFLGQGNTIYF
CDR3 DNA: TGCAGCTTCCTTGGACAGGGCAACACCATATATTTT

D gene: TRBD1
clone size: .
V gene: TRBV28
J gene: TRBJ2-2
CDR3 protein: CASSPWDRGPTGELFF
CDR3 DNA: TGTGCCAGCAGTCCGTGGGATAGGGGGCCGACCGGGGAGCTGTTTTTT

D gene: .
clone size: .
V gene: TRBV28
J gene: TRBJ2-5
CDR3 protein: CASSFITLQETQYF
CDR3 DNA: TGTGCCAGCAGTTTTATTACCCTCCAAGAGACCCAGTACTTC

D gene: .
clone size: few
V gene: TRBV5-4
J gene: TRBJ1-1
CDR3 protein: CASSSTGEAFF
CDR3 DNA: TGTGCCAGCAGCTCCACTGGGGAAGCTTTCTTT

D gene: TRBD1
clone size: .
V gene: TRBV6-6
J gene: TRBJ1-4
CDR3 protein: CASSYRAGGNEKLFF
CDR3 DNA: TGTGCCAGCAGTTACCGGGCAGGGGGTAATGAAAAACTGTTTTTT

D gene: .
clone size: .
V gene: TRBV11-3
J gene: TRBJ2-5
CDR3 protein: CATGDGETQYF
CDR3 DNA: TGTGCCACAGGGGATGGAGAGACTCAGTACTTC